This is a list of T cell receptor beta chains from one sample in a study of molecular identifiers for immune sequencing clone quantification. TCRdb processed the PCR reads anew with MiXCR; each CDR3 protein has one entry. Of about 100,000 distinct CDR3 sequences listed, about 35% are singletons. Input material: naive CD8+ T cells from blood, with Jurkat cell RNA spiked in. The origin of the receptors is a human donor in good health. Some libraries in this study had Jurkat cell RNA spiked in. The CDR3 runs from the conserved cysteine through the conserved F or W. Fields, in order: D gene, J gene, clone size, V gene, CDR3 protein, CDR3 DNA. A D gene is named only where the DNA matches it firmly. Only some rows state a clone size, as once, few, many or a class for expanded clones.

d_call: NA; j_call: TRBJ1-1; clone_size: many; v_call: TRBV12-3/TRBV12-4; cdr3_aa: CASSQGRLNTEAFF; cdr3_nt: TGTGCCAGCAGCCAGGGACGGCTGAACACTGAAGCTTTCTTT
d_call: NA; j_call: TRBJ2-3; clone_size: many; v_call: TRBV12-3/TRBV12-4; cdr3_aa: CASWVASTDTQYF; cdr3_nt: TGTGCCAGCTGGGTTGCTAGCACAGATACGCAGTATTTT
d_call: TRBD2; j_call: TRBJ2-5; clone_size: NA; v_call: TRBV7-2; cdr3_aa: CASSLGLAGVLETQYF; cdr3_nt: TGTGCCAGCAGCTTAGGGCTAGCGGGAGTTTTGGAGACCCAGTACTTC
d_call: NA; j_call: TRBJ2-3; clone_size: NA; v_call: TRBV20-1; cdr3_aa: CSAPYTDTQYF; cdr3_nt: TGCAGTGCTCCCTACACAGATACGCAGTATTTT
d_call: TRBD1; j_call: TRBJ1-3; clone_size: NA; v_call: TRBV4-3; cdr3_aa: CASSLTGSGNTIYF; cdr3_nt: TGCGCCAGCAGCCTGACAGGGAGTGGAAACACCATATATTTT
d_call: NA; j_call: TRBJ2-5; clone_size: NA; v_call: TRBV20-1; cdr3_aa: CSAAKETQYF; cdr3_nt: TGCAGTGCCGCGAAGGAGACCCAGTACTTC
d_call: NA; j_call: TRBJ2-2; clone_size: few; v_call: TRBV24-1; cdr3_aa: CATSDLRRNTGELFF; cdr3_nt: TGTGCCACCAGTGATTTGCGAAGAAACACCGGGGAGCTGTTTTTT
d_call: NA; j_call: TRBJ2-7; clone_size: NA; v_call: TRBV19; cdr3_aa: CASTPAAGHYEQYF; cdr3_nt: TGTGCCAGTACCCCGGCGGCAGGTCATTACGAGCAGTACTTC
d_call: NA; j_call: TRBJ2-1; clone_size: NA; v_call: TRBV28; cdr3_aa: CASSLISSDNEQFF; cdr3_nt: TGTGCCAGCAGTTTGATATCGAGTGACAATGAGCAGTTCTTC
d_call: NA; j_call: TRBJ1-1; clone_size: few; v_call: TRBV28; cdr3_aa: CASSFPREGHTEAFF; cdr3_nt: TGTGCCAGCAGTTTCCCTCGGGAAGGGCACACTGAAGCTTTCTTT
d_call: NA; j_call: TRBJ2-1; clone_size: few; v_call: TRBV29-1; cdr3_aa: CSVEETGAYNEQFF; cdr3_nt: TGCAGCGTTGAGGAGACGGGAGCCTACAATGAGCAGTTCTTC
d_call: NA; j_call: TRBJ1-5; clone_size: many; v_call: TRBV28; cdr3_aa: CASSFGGDNQPQHF; cdr3_nt: TGTGCCAGCAGTTTTGGGGGGGACAATCAGCCCCAGCATTTT
d_call: NA; j_call: TRBJ1-4; clone_size: NA; v_call: TRBV20-1; cdr3_aa: CSARSPATNEKLFF; cdr3_nt: TGCAGTGCTAGAAGTCCTGCAACTAATGAAAAACTGTTTTTT
d_call: NA; j_call: TRBJ2-6; clone_size: many; v_call: TRBV2; cdr3_aa: CASSDGQPGGANVLTF; cdr3_nt: TGTGCCAGCAGTGACGGACAGCCGGGGGGGGCCAACGTCCTGACTTTC
d_call: TRBD1; j_call: TRBJ1-5; clone_size: NA; v_call: TRBV5-1; cdr3_aa: CASTLDRETPSHPPQHF; cdr3_nt: TGCGCCAGCACTCTAGACAGGGAAACCCCCTCCCATCCGCCCCAGCATTTT
d_call: TRBD2; j_call: TRBJ2-7; clone_size: many; v_call: TRBV6-5; cdr3_aa: CASSPEFTSGSWYEQYF; cdr3_nt: TGTGCCAGCAGTCCCGAATTCACTAGCGGGAGCTGGTACGAGCAGTACTTC
d_call: TRBD2; j_call: TRBJ2-7; clone_size: NA; v_call: TRBV20-1; cdr3_aa: CSAREIPGLGSYELYF; cdr3_nt: TGCAGTGCTAGAGAAATTCCGGGACTAGGATCCTACGAGCTGTACTTC
d_call: NA; j_call: TRBJ2-7; clone_size: few; v_call: TRBV11-2; cdr3_aa: CASSRVRGDEQYF; cdr3_nt: TGTGCCAGCAGCCGGGTTCGTGGGGACGAGCAGTACTTC
d_call: NA; j_call: TRBJ2-1; clone_size: NA; v_call: TRBV12-3/TRBV12-4; cdr3_aa: CASSSSGLVQFF; cdr3_nt: TGTGCCAGCAGTTCGTCTGGTTTGGTTCAGTTCTTC
d_call: NA; j_call: TRBJ1-2; clone_size: few; v_call: TRBV12-3/TRBV12-4; cdr3_aa: CASSPTYSYGYTF; cdr3_nt: TGTGCCAGCAGTCCAACGTATTCTTATGGCTACACCTTC
d_call: TRBD1; j_call: TRBJ2-3; clone_size: once; v_call: TRBV4-3; cdr3_aa: CASGQDRGRGLVDTQYF; cdr3_nt: TGCGCCAGCGGCCAAGATCGCGGCAGGGGGTTGGTAGATACGCAGTATTTT
d_call: NA; j_call: TRBJ2-2; clone_size: few; v_call: TRBV4-1; cdr3_aa: CASSQVDLSGELFF; cdr3_nt: TGCGCCAGCAGCCAAGTTGACCTCTCCGGGGAGCTGTTTTTT
d_call: TRBD2; j_call: TRBJ2-1; clone_size: many; v_call: TRBV7-8; cdr3_aa: CASSLVAGVYNEQFF; cdr3_nt: TGTGCCAGCAGCTTAGTAGCGGGGGTCTACAATGAGCAGTTCTTC
d_call: TRBD2; j_call: TRBJ2-1; clone_size: NA; v_call: TRBV29-1; cdr3_aa: CSVGSSGRPFLNEQFF; cdr3_nt: TGCAGCGTTGGTTCTAGCGGGAGGCCCTTCCTCAATGAGCAGTTCTTC
d_call: NA; j_call: TRBJ1-6; clone_size: NA; v_call: TRBV15; cdr3_aa: CATSRVTRHNSPLHF; cdr3_nt: TGTGCCACCAGCAGAGTGACGCGGCACAATTCACCCCTCCACTTT
d_call: TRBD2; j_call: TRBJ2-1; clone_size: NA; v_call: TRBV11-2; cdr3_aa: CASSYAPGTIYNEQFF; cdr3_nt: TGTGCCAGCAGCTATGCCCCCGGGACTATCTACAATGAGCAGTTCTTC